The sequence of this TCR beta chain was determined in a study of T cells in Graves' hyperthyroidism and ophthalmopathy. TCR beta CDR3 sequences were amplified from RNA transcripts. An initial round of RT-PCR targeting the TCR CDR3 relied on the HTBI primer set. TCRdb re-called the multiplex PCR reads through MiXCR, storing one row per CDR3 protein. The sample has about 250,000 distinct CDR3 sequences, 22% seen once. Germline CDR1 and CDR2: MNHNS and SASEGT. The CDR3 sequence is 17 residues long. Whole-study results and caveats: Clonotypes that were expanded in thyroid above 0.001 mostly appeared in blood too.

Details on this clonotype: Its specificity is unknown. Possible read error: a much larger clone is one base away.

Sequencing was done on a sample of blood. The rearrangement uses TRBV6-1 and TRBJ2-4; no definite D call. This clonotype was obtained from a young man with Graves' ophthalmopathy. CDR3 amino acids: CAGSHGLGVGAKNIQYF. As DNA, the CDR3 is TGTGCCGGCAGTCATGGGCTCGGCGTAGGGGCCAAAAACATTCAGTACTTC.